The T cell receptor beta chain described here comes from a study of graft-versus-host responses after intestinal transplantation. About the research overall: The recipients all started with anti-thymocyte globulin induction and then took tacrolimus and steroids for roughly 3 years.

As regards this clone: Its antigen is not known.

Regarding the study as a whole: Researchers found GvH clones in recipient marrow, and some showed up first in ileum or blood.

This CDR3 spans 13 amino acids. The germline V and J ends were trimmed by 3 bases and 3 bases, with 8 bases remaining between them. Germline V gene lookup returns CDR1 MDHEN and CDR2 SYDVKM. TCRdb's copy holds only in-frame clones and misses some; the assay was immunoSEQ multiplex PCR. The sample shows about 120,000 clones, roughly 96% of them seen only once. The chain recombines TRBV28 with TRBJ1-2; D not certain. The material was unstimulated CD8+ T cells sorted from spleen or lymph node cells, obtained before intestinal transplant. The receptor's source is a human donor who received an intestinal transplant. Here the CDR3 DNA reads TGTGCCAGCAGTTTGACGGTGGACTATGGCTACACCTTC. Residues: CASSLTVDYGYTF.